This entry describes one T cell receptor (beta chain). No antigen is known for it. CDR3 size: 16 residues. The ends lost 1 base at V and 4 bases at J; junction bases unmatched: 5. The germline V gene has CDR1 KGHDR and CDR2 SFDVKD. The data were taken from a study of response to subunit inactivated influenza vaccine. Findings and caveats of the study: Seasonal influenza vaccination, on each occasion, was suggested by the authors to recruit few new T cells.

A single record per CDR3 protein comes from TCRdb applying MiXCR to the RT-PCR reads. The sample carries about 570,000 distinct CDR3 sequences, roughly 12% recorded once. These data also featured in a second study, about T cells expressing NK-cell markers. That paper notes: In generating TCR beta cDNA, 5'RACE template switching with UMIs was used. Underlying the TCR beta repertoires were sorted CD3+CD56+NKG2C+, CD3+CD56+NKG2C- and CD3+CD56-NKG2C+ T cells. These clonotypes additionally ranked first within the CD3+CD56-NKG2C+ fraction of a handful of donors. The study did not resolve the HCMV specificity of expanded NKG2C+ T cell clones.

V usage is TRBV24-1 and J usage is TRBJ2-2, with 7 bases identical to TRBD1. This TCR was recovered from a man in his fifties or sixties who received an inactivated influenza vaccine. This sample comprised PBMCs from blood, obtained on the day of vaccination. CDR3 DNA sequence: TGTGCCACCAGTGATTTTTCAGGGGGATCCACCGGGGAGCTGTTTTTT. Translation gives CATSDFSGGSTGELFF.